Below are 10 T cell receptor beta chains sequenced from a single sample in a study of cytomegalovirus exposure and HLA in healthy donors. The primer mix had 60 Vbeta and 13 Jbeta primers. Sequencing was performed with immunoSEQ multiplex PCR; in TCRdb, only in-frame clones are kept and a portion is missing. Altogether 90,000 to 100,000 clones are present, approximately 76% being singletons, with the ten largest covering about 2%. The sequencing input was PBMCs. The receptors stem from a man in his forties or fifties in good health and CMV-seronegative.

This sequence joins TRBV7-9 and TRBJ2-1, with D maybe TRBD2 (6 bases). V was pared by 3 bases and J by 14 bases, with 14 bases between. Per the germline V gene, CDR1 is SEHNR and CDR2 is FQNEAQ (reference sequence). The CDR3 extends over 12 amino acids. CDR3 nucleotides: TGTGCCAGCAGCTTGGGGGGAGAGGGCAAGTTCTTC. Its translation is CASSLGGEGKFF.

This rearrangement joins TRBV10-3 to TRBJ2-7; D perhaps matches TRBD1 (6 bases). Germline lookup yields CDR1 ENHRY and CDR2 SYGVKD. Trimming took off 4 bases at V and 2 bases at J, with 9 bases between the two ends. The CDR3 has 13 amino acids. This CDR3 reads CAISGTATYEQYF. The CDR3 coding sequence is TGTGCCATCAGTGGGACAGCAACCTACGAGCAGTACTTC.

V is TRBV6-5 and J is TRBJ2-5; 10 bases are a match to TRBD2. Judging by the DNA end, TRBJ2-7 fits better; the J call may be wrong. CDR1 is MNHEY and CDR2 is SVGAGI in the germline V gene. The CDR3 consists of 13 residues. The CDR3 spells CASQAGGVYEQYF. As DNA, the CDR3 is TGTGCCAGTCAAGCGGGAGGGGTCTACGAGCAGTACTTC.

This clone was observed once. J is TRBJ1-5 and V is TRBV28; no clear D gene. Germline loops: CDR1 MDHEN, CDR2 SYDVKM. Trimming removed 6 bases at V and 6 bases at J, with 9 bases between. The CDR3 sequence is 12 residues long. CDR3 nucleotide sequence: TGTGCCAGCAGGTCCGGTCCTCAGCCCCAGCATTTT. This sequence encodes CASRSGPQPQHF.

Only one count was recorded for this clone. The chain joins TRBV4-3 to TRBJ2-2, with D tentatively TRBD2 (6 bases). The CDR3 length is 17 residues. Germline V gene lookup returns CDR1 LGHNA and CDR2 YSLEER. Trimming took off 5 bases at V and 4 bases at J, with 20 bases between the two ends. The CDR3 reads CASSETSLFPSTGELFF. As DNA, the CDR3 is TGCGCCAGCAGCGAAACTAGCCTATTCCCATCCACCGGGGAGCTGTTTTTT.

As to this clone: At one of its ends the junction is not consistent with the germline gene, which may arise from a read error. The V and J genes are TRBV7-9 and TRBJ2-1, with D possibly matching TRBD1 (5 bases). Germline CDR1 is SEHNR and CDR2 is FQNEAQ (reference sequence). This CDR3 is built from 15 residues. This chain's CDR3 is CSSSLVLPGINEQFF. The CDR3 DNA follows: TGTTCCAGCAGCTTAGTTCTTCCAGGGATCAATGAGCAGTTCTTC. Supplemented by reference TRBV7-9 and TRBJ2-1, the full variable domain reads DTGVSQNPRHKITKRGQNVTFRCDPISEHNRLYWYRQTLGQGPEFLTYFQNEAQLEKSRLLSDRFSAERPKGSFSTLEIQRTEQGDSAMYLCSSSLVLPGINEQFFGPGTRLTVL.

This clone has a handful of counts. V is TRBV7-3 and J is TRBJ2-5; possible D gene TRBD1, 5 bases. The CDR3 runs 15 residues. Trimming took 3 bases from V and 4 from J, leaving 15 bases between them. Germline V gene sequence: CDR1 SGHTA, CDR2 FQGTGA. CDR3 amino acids: CASSFRQILPETQYF. The CDR3 coding sequence is TGTGCCAGCAGCTTTAGACAGATTCTCCCAGAGACCCAGTACTTC.

This chain joins TRBV15 and TRBJ1-1, with D maybe TRBD1 (5 bases). Looked up from germline, CDR1 is LNHNV and CDR2 is YYDKDF (reference sequence). CDR3 length: 15 amino acids. Deletions cut 0 bases from V and 5 bases from J, with 13 bases between. The chain's CDR3 is CATSRDRRGRTEAFF. CDR3 nucleotide sequence: TGTGCCACCAGCAGAGATAGGCGGGGGAGGACTGAAGCTTTCTTT. Supplemented by reference TRBV15 and TRBJ1-1, the full variable domain reads DAMVIQNPRYQVTQFGKPVTLSCSQTLNHNVMYWYQQKSSQAPKLLFHYYDKDFNNEADTPDNFQSRRPNTSFCFLDIRSPGLGDTAMYLCATSRDRRGRTEAFFGQGTRLTVV.

The chain is built from TRBV27 and TRBJ2-1; 12 bases line up with TRBD2. This CDR3 is 19 amino acids long. V was pared by 5 bases and J by 4 bases, with 15 bases of the junction left unmatched. Germline lookup yields CDR1 MNHEY and CDR2 SMNVEV (reference sequence). The CDR3 DNA is TGTGCCAGCAGTAGTGGGGGAAACCGCGGGACTAGCGGGTACAATGAGCAGTTCTTC. Its translation is CASSSGGNRGTSGYNEQFF.

The V call is TRBV30, the J call TRBJ2-7; a weak D match, TRBD2 (5 bases). This CDR3 has 13 residues. From germline, CDR1 is GTSNPN and CDR2 SVGIG (reference sequence). V was cut by 4 bases and J by 5 bases, with 15 bases left in between. The CDR3 DNA reads TGTGCCTGGACCACCCGGCTGCGGGACGAGCAGTACTTC. Encoded protein: CAWTTRLRDEQYF.